The 20 T cell receptor beta chains below come from one sample, sequenced in a study of type 1 regulatory T cells (dated by TCRdb to about 2021). The sample was run on an Illumina MiSeq. Using fastp at Q25 and MiXCR, TCRdb reprocessed the public reads and kept productive beta chains. Each record represents a unique CDR3 protein, reported with the most common genes and DNA among its rows. For this sample there are some 71,000 distinct CDR3 sequences; less than 25% appear just once. The ten largest account for 8.3% of the sample. Their target antigens are unknown. What the study reported, not specific to this receptor: Tr1 cells showed a more restricted TCR repertoire than non-Tr1 cells, which the study interpreted as alloantigen-induced clonal expansion.

The specimen sequenced was cultured type 1 regulatory T (Tr1) cells, either the whole culture or a sorted fraction (not recorded which). The cell subset or site label, as the study defines it: type 1 regulatory T cells sorted from the T-allo10 product. Receptors were obtained from a human donor in good health.

This clonotype was found a few times. The CDR3 spells CASSDPRGYGNTIYF. CDR3 DNA: TGTGCCAGCAGTGATCCCAGGGGTTATGGAAACACCATATATTTT. This chain connects TRBV6-1 to TRBJ1-3; possible D gene TRBD1, 6 bases. V was trimmed by 3 bases and J by 3 bases, leaving 12 bases between them. The CDR3 consists of 15 residues. Germline CDR1 and CDR2: MNHNS and SASEGT.

A few counts support this clonotype. CDR3: CASSLFSAGGPMNEQFF. In DNA form, the CDR3 reads TGCGCCAGCAGCTTGTTTAGCGCAGGAGGGCCTATGAATGAGCAGTTCTTC. The chain recombines TRBV5-1 with TRBJ2-1, with D possibly being TRBD2 (6 bases). The ends were cut back, 1 base at V and 7 bases at J, with 21 bases in the middle. Per germline, CDR1 SGHRS and CDR2 YFSETQ. The CDR3 sequence is 17 residues long.

V gene TRBV7-3 combines with J gene TRBJ1-3; D uncertain. V was shortened by 1 base and J by 4 bases, with 5 bases between the two germline ends. CDR3 length equals 13 residues. CDR1 and CDR2 (germline): SGHTA, FQGTGA. DNA of the CDR3: TGTGCCAGCAGCTTAAGGGCCGGAAACACCATATATTTT. Its translation: CASSLRAGNTIYF.

V and J are TRBV3-1 and TRBJ2-3, with D tentatively TRBD2 (5 bases). Germline CDR1 reads LGHDT; CDR2 reads YNNKEL (reference sequence). Trimming pared 3 bases from V and 13 bases from J, leaving 11 bases between. This CDR3 comprises 11 residues. In DNA form, the CDR3 reads TGTGCCAGCAGCCAGGACTGGCGAGAGTATTTT. This sequence encodes CASSQDWREYF.

The chain recombines TRBV10-3 with TRBJ2-3; tentatively, D is TRBD1 (5 bases). Germline assignment: CDR1 ENHRY and CDR2 SYGVKD. V dropped 4 bases and J dropped 2 bases, with 7 bases sitting between them. CDR3 length equals 13 residues. CDR3 amino acids: CAISGQSTDTQYF. The CDR3 DNA sequence: TGTGCCATCAGTGGACAGTCCACAGATACGCAGTATTTT.

V gene TRBV18 combines with J gene TRBJ2-3; TRBD2 matches 8 bases. The CDR3 extends over 14 amino acids. V was pared by 5 bases and J by 3 bases, with 4 bases of the junction left unmatched. In germline, CDR1 is KGHSH, CDR2 LQKENI. The CDR3 is CASSRAGVTDTQYF. The CDR3 DNA reads as TGTGCCAGCTCAAGAGCGGGAGTTACAGATACGCAGTATTTT. The variable domain in full, with the rest retrieved from reference TRBV18 and TRBJ2-3, is NAGVMQNPRHLVRRRGQEARLRCSPMKGHSHVYWYRQLPEEGLKFMVYLQKENIIDESGMPKERFSAEFPKEGPSILRIQQVVRGDSAAYFCASSRAGVTDTQYFGPGTRLTVL.

The CDR3: CASSQTNEQFF. CDR3 DNA: TGTGCCAGCAGCCAGACGAATGAGCAGTTCTTC. The V and J genes are TRBV7-9 and TRBJ2-1; unclear D gene. This CDR3 has 11 residues. V dropped 5 bases and J dropped 7 bases, with 6 bases sitting between them. CDR1 is SEHNR, CDR2 FQNEAQ, per germline (reference sequence).

This clonotype is termed medium-sized. The chain joins TRBV28 to TRBJ2-7; 7 nucleotides line up with TRBD1. This CDR3 spans 15 amino acids. V dropped 5 bases and J dropped 3; count of bases not matched to a gene: 10. In germline, CDR1 is MDHEN, CDR2 SYDVKM. The CDR3 DNA reads as TGTGCCAGCAGTATTACCGGGACAGTCAACTACGAGCAGTACTTC. It yields the protein CASSITGTVNYEQYF.

The rearrangement joins TRBV9 to TRBJ2-1; 12 nucleotides align to TRBD2. The CDR3 is 15 residues long. After removal of 2 bases from V and 7 bases from J, the junction contained 4 bases not matched to a gene. Germline-derived CDR1 and CDR2 are SGDLS and YYNGEE. The CDR3: CASSVRLAGENEQFF. CDR3 nucleotide sequence: TGTGCCAGCAGCGTCCGACTAGCGGGAGAAAATGAGCAGTTCTTC.

This clonotype showed up just a few times. This chain connects TRBV7-2 to TRBJ1-1; D might be TRBD1 (6 bases). The CDR3 runs 13 residues. V dropped 6 bases and J dropped 6 bases, with 14 bases sitting between them. Germline V lookup: CDR1 SGHTA, CDR2 FQGNSA. CDR3 protein: CASRSPGAPEAFF. As DNA, the CDR3 is TGTGCCAGCAGATCGCCGGGGGCCCCTGAAGCTTTCTTT.

Only one count was recorded for this clonotype. V gene TRBV20-1 combines with J gene TRBJ2-5; D not certain. CDR1 DFQATT and CDR2 SNEGSKA come from the germline V gene (reference sequence). The CDR3 has 14 amino acids. V lost 1 base, J lost 7 bases, and 16 bases lay in between. This CDR3 is CSARGMGQSGTQYF. CDR3 DNA: TGCAGTGCTAGAGGAATGGGTCAATCAGGGACCCAGTACTTC.

This clonotype was seen a handful of times. The J gene is TRBJ1-6, the V gene TRBV10-3; D is perhaps TRBD1 (5 bases). Trimming removed 9 bases at V and 9 bases at J, with 18 bases between. Germline CDR1 is ENHRY and CDR2 is SYGVKD. This CDR3 comprises 14 residues. The chain's CDR3 is CAIRSDTGPSPLHF. CDR3 in DNA: TGTGCCATTCGTTCCGACACGGGGCCTTCACCCCTCCACTTT.

The gene calls are TRBV7-9 and TRBJ2-1; no definite D call. This CDR3 has 12 amino acids. Trimming shortened V by 1 base and J by 10 bases, and 8 bases separated the two germline ends. Germline V gives CDR1 SEHNR, CDR2 FQNEAQ (reference sequence). Here the CDR3 DNA reads TGTGCCAGCAGCTTAGTAATTAGCGAGCAGTTCTTC. Translation gives CASSLVISEQFF.

The chain combines TRBV7-9 with TRBJ1-1; 10 nucleotides agree with TRBD1. Germline trimming cut 7 bases from V and 5 bases from J; bases unmatched to any gene: 7. The CDR3 spans 14 residues. The germline V gene has CDR1 SEHNR and CDR2 FQNEAQ (reference sequence). The CDR3 DNA follows: TGTGCCAGCATTCGACAGGGGGCTGGTACTGAAGCTTTCTTT. Translating gives CASIRQGAGTEAFF.

This rearrangement joins TRBV24-1 to TRBJ2-3; D is uncertain. Per germline, CDR1 KGHDR and CDR2 SFDVKD. Trimming pared 4 bases from V and 3 bases from J, leaving 13 bases between. This CDR3 is built from 15 residues. The CDR3 sequence is CATSDPQRATDTQYF. DNA of the CDR3: TGTGCCACCAGTGACCCGCAACGGGCTACAGATACGCAGTATTTT.

The J gene is TRBJ2-1, the V gene TRBV4-3, with 10 bases matching TRBD2. The CDR3 loop spans 19 amino acids. Trimming took 1 base from V and 4 from J; bases not matched to a gene: 13. Per the germline V gene, CDR1 is LGHNA and CDR2 is YSLEER. CDR3 region: CASSQVLSLAGVGYNEQFF. CDR3 coding DNA: TGCGCCAGCAGCCAAGTTTTGAGTCTAGCGGGAGTTGGGTACAATGAGCAGTTCTTC.

This sequence joins TRBV12-3 or TRBV12-4 and TRBJ1-5; the D gene is possibly TRBD1 (6 bases). The CDR3 spans 14 residues. The V end lost 2 bases, the J end lost 7 bases, and 12 bases lay between the germline ends. CDR3 protein: CASSLTSGVQPQHF. The CDR3, as DNA: TGTGCCAGCAGTTTAACGTCAGGGGTCCAGCCCCAGCATTTT.

This CDR3 is CAWSASGAEAFF. The CDR3 DNA follows: TGTGCCTGGAGTGCTTCGGGGGCTGAAGCTTTCTTT. The chain uses TRBV30 and TRBJ1-1; D possibly corresponds to TRBD1 (5 bases). CDR1 is GTSNPN and CDR2 is SVGIG in the germline V gene (reference sequence). With 1 base removed from V and 6 bases from J, the gap between germline ends came to 9 bases. CDR3 length: 12 residues.

This clonotype came up a few times. V and J are TRBV29-1 and TRBJ2-3, with D uncertain. V dropped 6 bases and J dropped 4 bases, with 8 bases sitting between them. This CDR3 is built from 11 residues. Germline CDR1 SQVTM, CDR2 ANQGSEA. For the CDR3, the DNA is TGCAGCGTCTTATTGGCAGATACGCAGTATTTT. It codes for CSVLLADTQYF.

This chain connects TRBV20-1 to TRBJ2-7; the D gene is possibly TRBD1 (6 bases). V lost 1 base and J lost 1, with 8 bases in between. CDR1 is DFQATT, CDR2 SNEGSKA, per germline (reference sequence). CDR3 size: 13 residues. The CDR3 region is CSARVDRSYEQYF. DNA for the CDR3: TGCAGTGCTAGAGTTGACAGGTCCTACGAGCAGTACTTC.